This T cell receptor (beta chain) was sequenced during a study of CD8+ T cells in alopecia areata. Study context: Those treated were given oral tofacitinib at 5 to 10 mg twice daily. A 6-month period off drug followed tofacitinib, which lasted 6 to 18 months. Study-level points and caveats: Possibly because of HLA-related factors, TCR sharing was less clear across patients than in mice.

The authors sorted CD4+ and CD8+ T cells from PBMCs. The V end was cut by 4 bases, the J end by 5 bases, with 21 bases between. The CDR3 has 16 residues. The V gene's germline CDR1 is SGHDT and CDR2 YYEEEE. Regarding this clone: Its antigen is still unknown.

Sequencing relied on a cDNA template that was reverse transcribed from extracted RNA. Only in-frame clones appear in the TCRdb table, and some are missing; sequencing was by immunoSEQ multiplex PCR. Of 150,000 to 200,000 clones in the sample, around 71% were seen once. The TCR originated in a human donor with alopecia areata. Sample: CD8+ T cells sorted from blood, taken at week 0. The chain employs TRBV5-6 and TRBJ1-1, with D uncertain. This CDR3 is CASSLDLRGVDTEAFF. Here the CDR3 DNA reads TGTGCCAGCAGCCTGGACTTACGAGGTGTGGATACTGAAGCTTTCTTT. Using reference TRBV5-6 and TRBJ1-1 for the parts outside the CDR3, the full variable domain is DAGVTQSPTHLIKTRGQQVTLRCSPKSGHDTVSWYQQALGQGPQFIFQYYEEEERQRGNFPDRFSGHQFPNYSSELNVNALLLGDSALYLCASSLDLRGVDTEAFFGQGTRLTVV.